This TCR beta chain appears in the sequencing data of a study of regulatory T cells in long-lasting Graves disease (dated by TCRdb to about 2021). About the full investigation: Patients with newly diagnosed Graves' disease had been on antithyroid drugs for under 3 months. Peripheral blood TCR sequencing and RNA sequencing compared persistent Graves' disease patients with newly diagnosed Graves' disease patients. The study took place in China and was registered as a clinical trial. TCR sequencing covered about 13 persistent and approximately 20 newly diagnosed Graves' disease patients, 33 samples in total.

At least ten counts were recorded for this clonotype. The antigen it binds to is not known. Per-base qualities were not stored, and no clone one base away is much larger. The investigation overall reported the following: The authors acknowledged the small sample size as a limitation that may reduce accuracy. Peripheral blood alone was examined, since thyroid tissue, which constituted the primary lesion, could not be accessed. Patients with persistent disease shared more public clonotypes (about 3,000) than newly diagnosed patients did (approximately 990). Only the TCR beta chain was sequenced and analyzed. Persistent disease showed preferential use of TRBV28, TRBJ1-2 and TRBJ2-5, whereas newly diagnosed disease favored TRBV20-1 and TRBJ2-1. Persistent Graves' disease patients showed lower TCR Shannon entropy and fewer highly expanded clones than newly diagnosed patients, suggesting clonal expansion.

This sample's time point label indicates: newly diagnosed GD, antithyroid drugs for less than 3 months. For both TCR sequencing and RNA sequencing, RNA was extracted from PBMCs in TRIzol. Graves' disease was diagnosed according to American Thyroid Association guidelines. Recruitment of patients was carried out at an endocrinology department in Xi'an, China. Each patient gave roughly 10 milliliters of peripheral blood, collected in an EDTA anticoagulant tube. PBMCs were isolated by Ficoll Paque Plus density gradient separation without further T cell sorting. RNA quality was checked with an Agilent 2100 Bioanalyzer and agarose gel, and concentration with a NanoDrop 2000. Trimming leaves V shorter by 0 bases and J shorter by 9 bases, with the junction holding 6 bases beyond the gene matches. The CDR3 has 15 amino acids, counting the end cysteine and phenylalanine. Only CDR3 DNA remains: 45 bases, in frame from the first base. CDR1 and CDR2, looked up from the germline V gene (reference sequence), are DFQATT and SNEGSKA.

Library construction relied on multiplex PCR. Sequencer: Illumina HiSeq 4000. To build TCR beta libraries, CDR3 regions were amplified by Arm-PCR using iRepertoire HTBI primers. PCR products were gel purified before sequencing. Per the original workflow: Gene usage analysis of CDR3 amino acid clonotypes relied on the 62 TRBV and more than twelve TRBJ segments identified across samples. COPE and FqMerger were used to merge filtered high-quality paired reads into contigs. BLAST was used to align contigs to IMGT TRBV, TRBD and TRBJ reference genes, with CDR3 defined following IMGT. Highly expanded clones were defined as clonotypes with a frequency above 0.1%. Repertoire diversity was measured by Shannon entropy, and V-J evenness by the Gini coefficient. A clonotype found in more than one individual was treated as public. TCRdb reworked the public reads: Q25 trimming with fastp, MiXCR clone assembly, productive beta chains retained. Each entry is one CDR3 protein sequence, shown with its most common DNA and genes. The V and J calls and clone size are TCRdb's, not the authors'. This sample is represented by 200,000 to 250,000 distinct CDR3 sequences; 20% to 25% of them were singletons. Of the sample, more than 11% falls within the top ten clones.

The chain links TRBV20-1 with TRBJ2-1, with 12 central nucleotides matching TRBD2. The TCR sequence derives from a female donor with Graves disease. The specimen comprised peripheral blood mononuclear cells (PBMCs), sampled at new diagnosis, from a patient treated with antithyroid drugs. The CDR3 reads CSAREASGGAGEQFF. Read as DNA, the sequence is TGCAGTGCTAGAGAGGCTAGCGGGGGGGCCGGTGAGCAGTTCTTC.